Below, 4 T cell receptor beta chains from the same sample are listed, as sequenced in a study of T cell clones after liver transplantation. Profiled with immunoSEQ multiplex PCR; TCRdb holds only in-frame clones, not every one. The data show tens of thousands of clones, roughly 92% seen once. The sample was CD4+ T cells from blood, taken approximately 26 months after liver transplant. The receptors here all came from a human patient who received a liver transplant. Some T cells may be supplied by the graft donor.

The CDR3 DNA reads as TGTGCCAGCAGCTCATACCTAGGAGATACGCAGTATTTT. Translating it yields CASSSYLGDTQYF. The rearrangement joins TRBV7-3 to TRBJ2-3; D gene uncertain. Germline V gene data show CDR1 as SGHTA and CDR2 as FQGTGA. This CDR3 is built from 13 residues. V was pared by 4 bases and J by 5 bases, with 10 bases between.

V and J are TRBV27 and TRBJ2-5; 9 positions agree with TRBD2. V lost 6 bases, J lost 7 bases, and 6 bases stayed unmatched. The CDR3 consists of 13 residues. The germline V gene encodes CDR1 MNHEY and CDR2 SMNVEV (reference sequence). CDR3 DNA sequence: TGTGCCAGCAGCCGTAGCGGGAGTGGGACCCAGTACTTC. It codes for CASSRSGSGTQYF.

CDR3 residues: CASSVVGVSSYNEQFF. The CDR3 coding sequence is TGTGCCAGCAGCGTAGTCGGGGTGAGCTCCTACAATGAGCAGTTCTTC. V usage is TRBV9 and J usage is TRBJ2-1; perhaps TRBD2 as D (5 bases). CDR1 SGDLS and CDR2 YYNGEE come from the germline V gene. There are 16 residues in the CDR3. V was pared by 0 bases and J by 0 bases, with 10 bases between.

The chain recombines TRBV28 with TRBJ1-2; D is unclear. This CDR3 region has 11 residues. Germline V gives CDR1 MDHEN, CDR2 SYDVKM. V was pared by 4 bases and J by 0 bases, with 0 bases between. The CDR3 sequence is CASSSNYGYTF. Here the CDR3 DNA reads TGTGCCAGCAGTTCTAACTATGGCTACACCTTC.